A selection of T cell receptor beta chains follows, all from one sample in a study of blood T cell repertoires in COVID-19. Sequenced by immunoSEQ multiplex PCR; TCRdb stores in-frame clones only, minus some. The table shows about 210,000 clones, with 65% to 90% occurring only once. The material sequenced was peripheral blood. Receptors originate from a man aged 45-60 years with active or convalescent COVID-19. Each CDR3 is given with its conserved first and last residue. D genes are given only for firm matches. For some rows the clone size is stated as once, few or many, or as a class when expanded; others skip it.

clone size: NA; J gene: TRBJ1-1; D gene: NA; V gene: TRBV6-5; CDR3 protein: CASSYSGTDMNTEAFF; CDR3 DNA: TGTGCCAGCAGTTACTCAGGTACAGATATGAACACTGAAGCTTTCTTT
clone size: NA; J gene: TRBJ1-2; D gene: TRBD1; V gene: TRBV2; CDR3 protein: CASSAGQGATGGYGYTF; CDR3 DNA: TGTGCCAGCAGTGCGGGACAGGGGGCTACAGGGGGCTATGGCTACACCTTC
clone size: NA; J gene: TRBJ1-4; D gene: NA; V gene: TRBV28; CDR3 protein: CASSLQEGWEKLFF; CDR3 DNA: TGTGCCAGCAGCCTCCAAGAGGGTTGGGAAAAACTGTTTTTT
clone size: NA; J gene: TRBJ2-2; D gene: NA; V gene: TRBV7-6; CDR3 protein: CASSLEGARLGTGELFF; CDR3 DNA: TGTGCCAGCAGCTTAGAGGGAGCCCGATTAGGGACCGGGGAGCTGTTTTTT
clone size: NA; J gene: TRBJ1-6; D gene: TRBD1; V gene: TRBV9; CDR3 protein: CASSSSIAPRTGGNSPLHF; CDR3 DNA: TGTGCCAGCAGCTCCAGTATTGCTCCTAGGACAGGTGGAAATTCACCCCTCCACTTT
clone size: NA; J gene: TRBJ2-5; D gene: NA; V gene: TRBV5-5; CDR3 protein: CASSLLGLQETQYF; CDR3 DNA: TGTGCCAGCAGCTTGTTAGGACTTCAAGAGACCCAGTACTTC
clone size: NA; J gene: TRBJ2-1; D gene: NA; V gene: TRBV12-5; CDR3 protein: CASGLRQAGSYNEQFF; CDR3 DNA: TGTGCTAGTGGTTTGCGACAGGCTGGGTCCTACAATGAGCAGTTCTTC
clone size: NA; J gene: TRBJ2-1; D gene: TRBD2; V gene: TRBV5-1; CDR3 protein: CASSLEPSGSYEQFF; CDR3 DNA: TGCGCCAGCAGCTTGGAGCCTAGCGGGAGCTATGAGCAGTTCTTC
clone size: NA; J gene: TRBJ2-1; D gene: NA; V gene: TRBV7-6; CDR3 protein: CASSPLQRRDSSPHEQFF; CDR3 DNA: TGTGCCAGCAGCCCACTACAGAGGCGGGACTCCTCCCCGCATGAGCAGTTCTTC
clone size: few; J gene: TRBJ2-5; D gene: NA; V gene: TRBV7-8; CDR3 protein: CASSLLGLQETQYF; CDR3 DNA: TGTGCCAGCAGCTTACTTGGACTTCAAGAGACCCAGTACTTC
clone size: NA; J gene: TRBJ2-3; D gene: TRBD1; V gene: TRBV5-6; CDR3 protein: CASSDSGTASTDTQYF; CDR3 DNA: TGTGCCAGCAGTGACTCCGGGACAGCTAGCACAGATACGCAGTATTTT
clone size: NA; J gene: TRBJ2-1; D gene: NA; V gene: TRBV5-1; CDR3 protein: CASSLTQYNEQFF; CDR3 DNA: TGCGCCAGCAGCTTGACTCAATACAATGAGCAGTTCTTC
clone size: NA; J gene: TRBJ1-6; D gene: NA; V gene: TRBV6-5; CDR3 protein: CASKPVRDNSPLHF; CDR3 DNA: TGTGCCAGCAAACCAGTCCGGGATAATTCACCCCTCCACTTT
clone size: NA; J gene: TRBJ1-6; D gene: NA; V gene: TRBV2; CDR3 protein: CAAQGAGSPLHF; CDR3 DNA: TGTGCCGCACAGGGAGCGGGGTCACCCCTCCACTTT
clone size: NA; J gene: TRBJ1-2; D gene: TRBD1; V gene: TRBV28; CDR3 protein: CASSSARTGNYGYTF; CDR3 DNA: TGTGCCAGCAGTTCAGCTAGGACAGGAAACTATGGCTACACCTTC